This T cell receptor (beta chain) was retrieved from a study of blood T cell repertoires in COVID-19. The CDR3 extends over 13 amino acids. Trimming stripped 2 bases from V and 4 bases from J, with 9 bases between. The germline CDR1 and CDR2 sequences are MNHNS and SASEGT. Only in-frame clones appear in the TCRdb table, and some are missing; sequencing was by immunoSEQ multiplex PCR. This table has fewer than 150,000 clones, roughly 87% appearing once. The origin of this receptor is a human donor in a cohort sampled during active COVID-19. The specimen sequenced was peripheral blood. This chain links TRBV6-1 with TRBJ2-7; TRBD2 is a possible D gene (5 bases). The CDR3 region has the DNA TGTGCCAGCAGTGAACGGGGTAGGTACGAGCAGTACTTC. Encoded protein: CASSERGRYEQYF.